A selection of T cell receptor beta chains follows, all from one sample in a study of cytomegalovirus exposure and HLA in healthy donors. Using immunoSEQ multiplex PCR, the repertoire was profiled, and TCRdb retains in-frame clones only, with some absent. The sample has some 98,000 clones, about 80% seen once. Sequencing was performed on PBMCs. The receptors come from a female donor in good health and CMV-seropositive. The CDR3 runs from the conserved cysteine through the conserved F or W. A D gene is named only where the DNA matches it firmly. Clone size is given for some rows only: seen once, a few or many times, or a class if the clone is expanded.

j_call d_call v_call clone_size cdr3_nt cdr3_aa
TRBJ1-2 TRBD1 TRBV11-2 - TGTGCCAGCAGTTCCCCGGGGACAGTCGGGAGACTTGGGGGGTATGGCTACACCTTC CASSSPGTVGRLGGYGYTF
TRBJ2-3 - TRBV7-3 - TGTGCCAGCAGCAGATCCCCGGGGAATACGCAGTATTTT CASSRSPGNTQYF
TRBJ1-1 - TRBV6-6 - TGTGCCAGCAGAGACGATACAGGGAACACTGAAGCTTTCTTT CASRDDTGNTEAFF
TRBJ2-7 TRBD1 TRBV7-8 - TGTGCCAGCAGCCCAGGACAGGGGGTCTCCTACGAGCAGTACTTC CASSPGQGVSYEQYF
TRBJ2-1 TRBD1 TRBV11-1 - TGTGCCAGCAGCTCCACGACAGGGAGCTACAATGAGCAGTTCTTC CASSSTTGSYNEQFF
TRBJ2-1 - TRBV27 - TGTGCCAGCAGTCCCTTGTGGGGGGGCCTCCGAACACACAATGAGCAGTTCTTC CASSPLWGGLRTHNEQFF
TRBJ2-1 TRBD2 TRBV19 - TGTGCCAGTAGTATAGCCAGCGGGGTATACAATGAGCAGTTCTTC CASSIASGVYNEQFF
TRBJ2-3 - TRBV5-1 - TGCGCCAGCAGCGTTGACAGCAGCCCAGATACGCAGTATTTT CASSVDSSPDTQYF
TRBJ1-1 - TRBV6-5 - TGTGCCAGCAGTACACACGTAAGGAGCAGCACTGAAGCTTTCTTT CASSTHVRSSTEAFF
TRBJ2-7 TRBD2 TRBV5-1 - TGCGCCAGCAGCTTTGGTAGCGGGGAGTACGAGCAGTACTTC CASSFGSGEYEQYF
TRBJ2-5 TRBD1 TRBV7-2 - TGTGCCAGCAGCTCCGGGGCGGGACAGGGGGAGACCCAGTACTTC CASSSGAGQGETQYF
TRBJ1-2 TRBD1 TRBV15 - TGTGCCACCAGCAGAGGCGGGACAGGGTGGCCCGGCGCCTTC CATSRGGTGWPGAF
TRBJ2-1 - TRBV6-6 - TGTGCCAGCAGTTACTCCCAGGGGCACAATGAGCAGTTCTTC CASSYSQGHNEQFF
TRBJ1-3 - TRBV6-5 - TGTGCCAGCAGTTACGGGCAAGGAAACACCATATATTTT CASSYGQGNTIYF
TRBJ2-1 - TRBV5-4 - TGTGCCAGCAGCTCGGGGCGTACAGGGACTATGAGAAATGAGCAGTTCTTC CASSSGRTGTMRNEQFF
TRBJ2-1 TRBD1 TRBV4-2 - TGTGCCAGCAGCCAAACCGGGACAGGCAACAATGAGCAGTTCTTC CASSQTGTGNNEQFF
TRBJ2-1 - TRBV19 - TGTGCCAGTAGCCTCTCAATGGGGCTCAATGAGCAGTTCTTC CASSLSMGLNEQFF
TRBJ2-3 TRBD2 TRBV29-1 - TGCAGCGTTGACCGGACTAGGAGCACAGATACGCAGTATTTT CSVDRTRSTDTQYF
TRBJ1-2 - TRBV9 - TGTGCCAGCAGCGTAGTTGGAGGGAGCTATGGCTACACCTTC CASSVVGGSYGYTF
TRBJ2-1 TRBD1 TRBV15 - TGTGCCACCAGCAGGAGGGACAGTAATGAGCAGTTCTTC CATSRRDSNEQFF
TRBJ1-2 - TRBV6-1 - TGTGCCAGCATAACAGGGCCCTTCTATGGCTACACCTTC CASITGPFYGYTF
TRBJ2-7 TRBD2 TRBV7-9 - TGTGCCAGCAGCTTGGGGGGGACGACCTACGAGCAGTACTTC CASSLGGTTYEQYF
TRBJ2-1 TRBD1 TRBV4-1 - TGCGCCAGCAGCCAAGACTCCCAGGGGGCAAATTCCTACAATGAGCAGTTCTTC CASSQDSQGANSYNEQFF
TRBJ1-2 - TRBV9 - TGTGCCAGCAGCGTCCTCGGTGCGACTAACTATGGCTACACCTTC CASSVLGATNYGYTF
TRBJ2-5 - TRBV30 - TGTGCCTGGAGTGTTTCGAGCGGTCAAGAGACCCAGTACTTC CAWSVSSGQETQYF
TRBJ1-4 TRBD1 TRBV27 - TGTGCCAGCAGCTTAGTGGGACAGGTGGGGGAAAAACTGTTTTTT CASSLVGQVGEKLFF
TRBJ1-5 - TRBV28 few TGTGCCAGCACCACTCCTTCCAATCAGCCCCAGCATTTT CASTTPSNQPQHF
TRBJ2-7 TRBD1 TRBV11-2 - TGTGCCAGCAGCTCTAAGGGGGCTTGGGACGAGCAGTACTTC CASSSKGAWDEQYF